This entry describes one TCR beta chain. The antigen is not known. A much larger clonotype is one base distant, so this may be a read error. This entry is derived from a study of blood T cells in healthy people across ages. Findings and caveats of the study: Estimates based on one million T cells were treated as lower bounds.

The V gene's germline CDR1 is SGHTA and CDR2 FQGNSA. The CDR3 consists of 13 residues. The second PCR ran roughly 7 to 12 cycles with a sample-barcoded 5' primer and J-beta primers. TCRdb recomputed calls from the 5' RACE reads with MiXCR, one row per CDR3 protein. The sample contains more than 800,000 distinct CDR3 sequences, around 45% of which appear only once. The J gene is TRBJ2-5, the V gene TRBV7-2; D possibly corresponds to TRBD1 (5 bases). The DNA end is a closer match to TRBJ2-7, so the J assignment may be wrong. The sample taken for sequencing was blood. The receptor comes from a woman in her fifties or sixties in good health. CDR3 amino acids: CASSARAPLEQYF. CDR3 DNA sequence: TGTGCCAGCAGCGCCAGGGCTCCTCTCGAGCAGTACTTC.